The next 21 T cell receptor beta chains were all read from a single sample in a study of T-cell reconstitution after alpha-beta-depleted transplantation in children. It was with unique molecular identifiers that the TCRbeta library was prepared. One entry per CDR3 protein, called by TCRdb with MiXCR from the PCR reads. The sample records about 640,000 distinct CDR3 sequences, 10% to 15% being singletons. This specimen consisted of PBMCs, mostly from graft donor cells, obtained 360 days after TCRalphabeta/CD19-depleted stem cell transplant. These receptors came from a male patient between 10 and 17 years old who had a stem cell transplant for acute myeloid leukemia, so the T cells may come from the graft donor.

This clonotype turned up a few times. The chain links TRBV12-3 or TRBV12-4 to TRBJ2-7; 9 positions match TRBD2. CDR3 length: 15 amino acids. Trimming took 4 bases from V and 9 from J; bases not matched to a gene: 13. This chain's CDR3 is CASSYFSGGRELQYF. CDR3 in DNA: TGTGCCAGCAGTTATTTTAGCGGGGGAAGGGAGCTGCAGTACTTC.

In this sample, this clonotype turned up a few times. The chain carries TRBV3-1 and TRBJ1-6, with 7 bases identical to TRBD1. The CDR3 has 17 amino acids. CDR1 is LGHDT and CDR2 is YNNKEL in the germline V gene (reference sequence). V dropped 4 bases and J dropped 6; count of bases not matched to a gene: 12. CDR3 bases: TGTGCCAGCAGCCTCCTATCCGGGGGACAGAGTAATTCACCCCTCCACTTT. Its translation is CASSLLSGGQSNSPLHF. Together with reference TRBV3-1 and TRBJ1-6, the CDR3 gives the full variable domain: DTAVSQTPKYLVTQMGNDKSIKCEQNLGHDTMYWYKQDSKKFLKIMFSYNNKELIINETVPNRFSPKSPDKAHLNLHINSLELGDSAVYFCASSLLSGGQSNSPLHFGNGTRLTVT.

The chain joins TRBV4-2 to TRBJ2-2; D remains unclear. Trimming cost V 0 bases and J 0 bases, with 17 bases left between them. CDR1 is LGHNA and CDR2 is YNFKEQ in the germline V gene. The CDR3 spans 19 residues. CDR3 protein: CASSQEGLKGSSNTGELFF. In DNA form, the CDR3 reads TGTGCCAGCAGCCAAGAAGGTCTAAAAGGCTCCTCGAACACCGGGGAGCTGTTTTTT.

This clonotype was counted a few times. The genes are TRBV18 and TRBJ2-3; D remains ambiguous. Trimming shortened V by 4 bases and J by 0 bases, and 11 bases separated the two germline ends. Per germline, CDR1 KGHSH and CDR2 LQKENI. This CDR3 contains 15 residues. CDR3 bases: TGTGCCAGCTCACTTTTCAGGCTCAGCACAGATACGCAGTATTTT. Encoded protein: CASSLFRLSTDTQYF. Based on the CDR3 plus reference TRBV18 and TRBJ2-3, the full variable domain is NAGVMQNPRHLVRRRGQEARLRCSPMKGHSHVYWYRQLPEEGLKFMVYLQKENIIDESGMPKERFSAEFPKEGPSILRIQQVVRGDSAAYFCASSLFRLSTDTQYFGPGTRLTVL.

The sample holds a few counts of this clonotype. J is TRBJ2-7 and V is TRBV28; 7 nucleotides match TRBD2. Germline-derived CDR1 and CDR2 are MDHEN and SYDVKM. V shed 7 bases and J 4 bases; nucleotides not matched to a gene: 10. This CDR3 has 14 amino acids. The CDR3 nucleotides are TGTGCCAGCACCTCGGGCGGGAGTAGATACGAGCAGTACTTC. Its protein is CASTSGGSRYEQYF.

V gene TRBV19 combines with J gene TRBJ2-1, with 7 positions matching TRBD1. Germline trimming cut 5 bases from V and 3 bases from J; bases unmatched to any gene: 10. The CDR3 sequence is 16 residues long. Germline V gene lookup returns CDR1 LNHDA and CDR2 SQIVND (reference sequence). DNA for the CDR3: TGTGCCAGTAGTCCGCAGACAGGGTCCCACTACAATGAGCAGTTCTTC. This gives the protein CASSPQTGSHYNEQFF. The full variable domain, its missing parts supplied by reference TRBV19 and TRBJ2-1, is DGGITQSPKYLFRKEGQNVTLSCEQNLNHDAMYWYRQDPGQGLRLIYYSQIVNDFQKGDIAEGYSVSREKKESFPLTVTSAQKNPTAFYLCASSPQTGSHYNEQFFGPGTRLTVL.

This clonotype has at least ten counts. This rearrangement joins TRBV5-1 to TRBJ2-5; D may match TRBD1 or TRBD2 (5 bases each). The CDR3 has 15 residues. The V and J ends lost 6 bases and 5 bases respectively, with 20 bases between them. The germline V gene has CDR1 SGHRS and CDR2 YFSETQ. This CDR3 is CASIPWVGDPETQYF. The DNA for the CDR3 is TGCGCCAGCATTCCTTGGGTGGGGGATCCCGAGACCCAGTACTTC.

This clonotype showed up just a few times. The V and J genes are TRBV15 and TRBJ2-7; D uncertain. CDR1 and CDR2 (germline): LNHNV, YYDKDF (reference sequence). The CDR3 loop spans 16 amino acids. V was trimmed by 0 bases and J by 0 bases, leaving 12 bases between them. CDR3 DNA: TGTGCCACCAGCAGAGATTTGGTCCATAGCTCCTACGAGCAGTACTTC. It specifies CATSRDLVHSSYEQYF.

The chain combines TRBV7-2 with TRBJ1-5; tentatively, D is TRBD1 (6 bases). Germline CDR1 SGHTA, CDR2 FQGNSA. Trimming removed 1 base at V and 4 bases at J, with 8 bases between. CDR3 length: 14 residues. For the CDR3, the DNA is TGTGCCAGCAGCTTAGGGGGGCAAAATCAGCCCCAGCATTTT. The encoded protein is CASSLGGQNQPQHF.

This clonotype occurred once. The chain recombines TRBV6-5 with TRBJ2-2; D is unclear. Germline V gene sequence: CDR1 MNHEY, CDR2 SVGAGI. CDR3 size: 14 residues. V lost 4 bases and J lost 7, with 13 bases in between. CDR3 region: CASSLDRGVGELFF. CDR3 bases: TGTGCCAGCAGTTTGGACCGAGGTGTCGGGGAGCTGTTTTTT.

This clonotype was found a few times. The chain is built from TRBV29-1 and TRBJ2-3; no definite D call. Germline loops: CDR1 SQVTM, CDR2 ANQGSEA. Between the trimmed V and J ends, which lost 3 bases and 3 bases, there was a span of 10 bases. The CDR3 consists of 13 residues. CDR3 in amino acids: CSVDGLLTDTQYF. The CDR3, as DNA: TGCAGCGTTGACGGGCTTTTGACAGATACGCAGTATTTT.

This clonotype was picked up many times. The chain employs TRBV5-5 and TRBJ2-3, with TRBD2 identical over 7 bases. The CDR3 contains 15 residues. From germline, CDR1 is SGHKS and CDR2 YYEKEE (reference sequence). V trimming: 2 bases; J trimming: 4 bases; junction bases outside the gene matches: 7. CDR3 DNA sequence: TGTGCCAGCAGCTTCCGACTAGCCGAGGCAGATACGCAGTATTTT. This codes for CASSFRLAEADTQYF.

This clonotype showed up just a few times. The genes are TRBV7-9 and TRBJ2-5; D is ambiguous. In germline, CDR1 is SEHNR, CDR2 FQNEAQ (reference sequence). CDR3 length equals 13 residues. Trimming pared 4 bases from V and 2 bases from J, leaving 8 bases between. The CDR3, as DNA: TGTGCCAGCAGCTCCCCATCACAAGAGACCCAGTACTTC. Amino acids: CASSSPSQETQYF.

This clonotype occurred a few times. The chain is built from TRBV25-1 and TRBJ2-7; D gene ambiguous. The germline CDR1 and CDR2 sequences are MGHDK and SYGVNS. The V end was cut by 1 base, the J end by 0 bases, with 7 bases between. This CDR3 comprises 14 residues. CDR3 nucleotides: TGTGCCAGCAGTGAATCCACCGGCTCCTACGAGCAGTACTTC. Amino acids: CASSESTGSYEQYF.

This clonotype was detected only a few times. This chain connects TRBV29-1 to TRBJ2-2; 10 bases are a match to TRBD2. The CDR3 has 15 residues. In germline, CDR1 is SQVTM, CDR2 ANQGSEA. Unmatched junction bases numbered 7, after V lost 4 bases and J lost 5 bases. The CDR3 nucleotides read TGCAGCGTTGTAGCTAGCGGGAGAGGGACCGGGGAGCTGTTTTTT. It codes for CSVVASGRGTGELFF.

This clonotype was detected a few times. J is TRBJ2-2 and V is TRBV5-1; 8 nucleotides align to TRBD2. This CDR3 is built from 15 residues. The germline V gene encodes CDR1 SGHRS and CDR2 YFSETQ. V shed 3 bases and J 5 bases; nucleotides not matched to a gene: 6. CDR3 bases: TGCGCCAGCAGCTCTCTACGGGAGGGAACCGGGGAGCTGTTTTTT. Translating gives CASSSLREGTGELFF.

This chain links TRBV30 with TRBJ2-3, with D uncertain. V gave up 0 bases and J gave up 4 bases, with 8 bases separating them. The CDR3 totals 13 residues. The V gene's germline CDR1 is GTSNPN and CDR2 SVGIG (reference sequence). The CDR3 spells CAWSVLVADTQYF. In nucleotides, the CDR3 is TGTGCCTGGAGTGTGCTAGTAGCAGATACGCAGTATTTT.

With respect to this clonotype: A read error is likely, as this CDR3 ends without the conserved phenylalanine or tryptophan. This chain's CDR3 is CATSDRTSGYNEQFS. The CDR3 DNA reads TGTGCCACCAGTGACCGGACTAGCGGTTACAATGAGCAGTTCTCC. The chain is built from TRBV24-1 and TRBJ2-1; 10 positions match TRBD2. V lost 4 bases, J lost 4 bases, and 3 bases stayed unmatched. The CDR3 has 15 residues. Per the germline V gene, CDR1 is KGHDR and CDR2 is SFDVKD.

This clonotype was seen more than once but under ten times. V and J are TRBV29-1 and TRBJ1-5, with D uncertain. This CDR3 is built from 12 residues. Germline V lookup: CDR1 SQVTM, CDR2 ANQGSEA. Trimming removed 6 bases from V and 1 base from J, with 7 bases in between. The CDR3 loop reads CSVSDSNQPQHF. CDR3 in DNA: TGCAGCGTGTCCGACAGCAATCAGCCCCAGCATTTT.

This clonotype was picked up a small number of times. The V gene is TRBV20-1, the J gene TRBJ1-2, with TRBD1 as a possible D gene (5 bases). Per the germline V gene, CDR1 is DFQATT and CDR2 is SNEGSKA (reference sequence). This CDR3 region has 14 residues. The CDR3 sequence: CRAGTELANYGYTF. DNA of the CDR3: TGCCGAGCAGGGACCGAGTTAGCTAACTATGGCTACACCTTC.

Only a few counts were recorded for this clonotype. The chain uses TRBV20-1 and TRBJ2-2; possibly TRBD2 for D (6 bases). The germline V gene has CDR1 DFQATT and CDR2 SNEGSKA (reference sequence). The germline V and J ends were trimmed by 6 bases and 6 bases, with 11 bases remaining between them. The CDR3 has 12 residues. The CDR3 sequence: CSASWGAGELFF. The CDR3 DNA sequence: TGCAGTGCATCTTGGGGGGCCGGGGAGCTGTTTTTT.